This T cell receptor beta chain was sequenced for a study of T cells after yellow fever vaccination. Overall study context: SMART-Seq v4 Ultra Low Input prepared the low-cell-number fractions. Notes on the study in general: Though weaker, the secondary response peaked faster, on day 5 versus 15. Most clones from primary vaccination were detected again post-booster (roughly 95% CD4, about 88% CD8).

V was shortened by 1 base and J by 1 base, with 7 bases between the two germline ends. Germline values: CDR1 LGHDT, CDR2 YNNKEL (reference sequence). CDR3 size: 14 residues. This clonotype was seen only a few times. Its antigen is currently unknown. UMIs were added to TCR cDNA along with a universal primer site when it was made by 5'RACE template switching. In TCRdb, the 5' RACE reads were re-called with MiXCR into one record per CDR3 protein. Altogether approximately 550,000 distinct CDR3 sequences are present, around 21% being singletons, with the ten largest covering roughly an eighth. This clonotype originated in a man aged 25 to 40 who received the YFV17D yellow fever vaccine. The specimen was PBMCs, collected 15 days after the yellow fever booster vaccination. This chain connects TRBV3-1 to TRBJ2-5; weak D call: TRBD2 (5 bases). CDR3 coding DNA: TGTGCCAGCAGCCAAGCCCTAGCCCAAGAGACCCAGTACTTC. It codes for CASSQALAQETQYF.